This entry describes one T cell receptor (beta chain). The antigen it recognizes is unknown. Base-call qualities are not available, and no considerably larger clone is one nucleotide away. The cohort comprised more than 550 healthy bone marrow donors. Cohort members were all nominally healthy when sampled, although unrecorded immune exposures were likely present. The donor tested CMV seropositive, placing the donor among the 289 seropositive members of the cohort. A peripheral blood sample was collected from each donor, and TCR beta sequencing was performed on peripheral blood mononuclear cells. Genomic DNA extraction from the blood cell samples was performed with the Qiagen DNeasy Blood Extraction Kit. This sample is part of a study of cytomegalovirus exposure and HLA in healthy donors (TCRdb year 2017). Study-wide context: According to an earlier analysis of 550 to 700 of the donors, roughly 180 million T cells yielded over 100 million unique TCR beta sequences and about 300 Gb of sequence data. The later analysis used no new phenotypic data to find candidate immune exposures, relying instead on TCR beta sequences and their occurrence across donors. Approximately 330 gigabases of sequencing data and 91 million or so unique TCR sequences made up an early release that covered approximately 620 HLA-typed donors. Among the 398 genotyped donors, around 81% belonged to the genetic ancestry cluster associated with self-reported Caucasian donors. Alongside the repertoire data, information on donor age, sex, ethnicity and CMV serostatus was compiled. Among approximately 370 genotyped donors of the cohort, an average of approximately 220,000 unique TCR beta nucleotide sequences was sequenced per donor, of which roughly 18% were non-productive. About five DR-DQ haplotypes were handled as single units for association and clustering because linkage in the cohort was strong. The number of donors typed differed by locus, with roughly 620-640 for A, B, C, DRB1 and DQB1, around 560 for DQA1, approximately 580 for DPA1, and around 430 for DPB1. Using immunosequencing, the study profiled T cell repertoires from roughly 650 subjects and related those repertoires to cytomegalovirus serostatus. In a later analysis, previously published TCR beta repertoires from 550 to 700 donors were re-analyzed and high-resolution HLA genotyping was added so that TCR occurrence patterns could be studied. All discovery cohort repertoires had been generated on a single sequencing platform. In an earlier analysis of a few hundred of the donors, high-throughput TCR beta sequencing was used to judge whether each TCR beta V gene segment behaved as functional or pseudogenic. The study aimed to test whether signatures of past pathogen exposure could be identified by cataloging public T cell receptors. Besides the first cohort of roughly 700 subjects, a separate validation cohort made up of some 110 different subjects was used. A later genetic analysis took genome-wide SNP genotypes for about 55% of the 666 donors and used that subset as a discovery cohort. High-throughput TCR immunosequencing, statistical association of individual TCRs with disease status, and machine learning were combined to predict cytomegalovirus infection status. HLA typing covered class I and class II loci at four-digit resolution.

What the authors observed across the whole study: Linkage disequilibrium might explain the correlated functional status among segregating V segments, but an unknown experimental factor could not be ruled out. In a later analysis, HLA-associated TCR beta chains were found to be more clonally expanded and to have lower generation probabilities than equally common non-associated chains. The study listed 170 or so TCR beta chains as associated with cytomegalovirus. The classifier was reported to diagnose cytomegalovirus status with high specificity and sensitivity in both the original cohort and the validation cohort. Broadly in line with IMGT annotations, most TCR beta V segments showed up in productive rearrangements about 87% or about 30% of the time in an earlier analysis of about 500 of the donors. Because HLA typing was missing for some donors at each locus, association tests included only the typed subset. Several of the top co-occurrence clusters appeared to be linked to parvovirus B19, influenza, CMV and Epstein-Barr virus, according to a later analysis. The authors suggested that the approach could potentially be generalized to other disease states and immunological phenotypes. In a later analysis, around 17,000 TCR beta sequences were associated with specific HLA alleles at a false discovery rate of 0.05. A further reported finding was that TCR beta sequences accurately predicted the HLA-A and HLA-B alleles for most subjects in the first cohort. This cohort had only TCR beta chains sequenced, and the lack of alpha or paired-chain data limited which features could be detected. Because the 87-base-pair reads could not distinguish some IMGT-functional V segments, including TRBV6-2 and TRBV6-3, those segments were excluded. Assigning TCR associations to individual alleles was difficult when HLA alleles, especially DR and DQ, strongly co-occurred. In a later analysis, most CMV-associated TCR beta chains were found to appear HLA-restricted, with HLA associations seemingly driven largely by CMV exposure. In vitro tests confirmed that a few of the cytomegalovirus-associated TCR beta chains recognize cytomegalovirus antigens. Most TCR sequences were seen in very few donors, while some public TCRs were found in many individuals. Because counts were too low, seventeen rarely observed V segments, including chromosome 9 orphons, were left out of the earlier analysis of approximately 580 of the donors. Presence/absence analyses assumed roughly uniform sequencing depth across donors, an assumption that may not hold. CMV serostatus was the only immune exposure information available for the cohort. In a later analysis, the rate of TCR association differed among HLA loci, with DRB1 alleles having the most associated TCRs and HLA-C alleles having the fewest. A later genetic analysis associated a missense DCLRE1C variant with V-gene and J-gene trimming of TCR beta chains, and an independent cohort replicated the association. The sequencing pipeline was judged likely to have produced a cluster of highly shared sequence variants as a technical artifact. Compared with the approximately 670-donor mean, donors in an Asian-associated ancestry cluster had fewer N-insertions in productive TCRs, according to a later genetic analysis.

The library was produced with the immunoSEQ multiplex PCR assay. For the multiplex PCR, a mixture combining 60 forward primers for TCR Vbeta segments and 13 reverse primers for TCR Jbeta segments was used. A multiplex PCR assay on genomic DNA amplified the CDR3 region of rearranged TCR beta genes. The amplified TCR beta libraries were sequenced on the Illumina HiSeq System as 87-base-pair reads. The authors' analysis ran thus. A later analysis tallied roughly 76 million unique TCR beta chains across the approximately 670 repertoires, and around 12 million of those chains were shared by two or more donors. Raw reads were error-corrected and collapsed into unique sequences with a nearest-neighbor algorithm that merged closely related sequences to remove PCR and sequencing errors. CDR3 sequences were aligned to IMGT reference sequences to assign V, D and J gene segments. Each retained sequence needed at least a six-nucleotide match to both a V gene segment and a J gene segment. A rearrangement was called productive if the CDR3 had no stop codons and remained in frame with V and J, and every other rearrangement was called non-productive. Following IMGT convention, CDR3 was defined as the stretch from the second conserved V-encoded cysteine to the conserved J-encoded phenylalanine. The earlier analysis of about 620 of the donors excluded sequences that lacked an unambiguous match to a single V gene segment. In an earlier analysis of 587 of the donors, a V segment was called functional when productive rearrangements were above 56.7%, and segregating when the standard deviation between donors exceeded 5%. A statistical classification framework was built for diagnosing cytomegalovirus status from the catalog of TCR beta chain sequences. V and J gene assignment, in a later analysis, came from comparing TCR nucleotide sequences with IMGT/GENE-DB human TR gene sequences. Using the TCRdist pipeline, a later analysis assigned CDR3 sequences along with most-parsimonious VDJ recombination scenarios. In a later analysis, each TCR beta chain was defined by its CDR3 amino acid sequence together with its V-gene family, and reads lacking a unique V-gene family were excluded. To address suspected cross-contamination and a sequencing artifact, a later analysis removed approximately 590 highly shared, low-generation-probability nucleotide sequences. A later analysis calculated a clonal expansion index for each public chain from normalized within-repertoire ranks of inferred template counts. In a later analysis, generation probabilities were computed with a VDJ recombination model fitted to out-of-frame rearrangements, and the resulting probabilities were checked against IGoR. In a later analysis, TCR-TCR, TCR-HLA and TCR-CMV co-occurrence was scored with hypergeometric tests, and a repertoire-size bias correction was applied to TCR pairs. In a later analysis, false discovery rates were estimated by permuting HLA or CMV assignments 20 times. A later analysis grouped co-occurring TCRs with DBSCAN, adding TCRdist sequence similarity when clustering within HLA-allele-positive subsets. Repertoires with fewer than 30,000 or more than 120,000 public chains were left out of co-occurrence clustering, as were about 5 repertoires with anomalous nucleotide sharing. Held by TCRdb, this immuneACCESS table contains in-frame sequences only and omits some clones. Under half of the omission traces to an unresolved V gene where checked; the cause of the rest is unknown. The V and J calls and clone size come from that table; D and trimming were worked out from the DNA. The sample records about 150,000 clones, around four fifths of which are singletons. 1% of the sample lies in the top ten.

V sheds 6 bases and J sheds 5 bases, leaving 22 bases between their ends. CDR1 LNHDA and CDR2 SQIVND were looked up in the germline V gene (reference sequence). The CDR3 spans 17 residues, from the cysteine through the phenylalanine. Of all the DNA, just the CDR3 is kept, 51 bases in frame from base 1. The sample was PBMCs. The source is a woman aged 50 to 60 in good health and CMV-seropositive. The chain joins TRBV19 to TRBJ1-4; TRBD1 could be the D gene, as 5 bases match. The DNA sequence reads TGTGCCAGTAGAGCGGGGCAGACGGCGGGGGGGAATGAAAAACTGTTTTTT. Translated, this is CASRAGQTAGGNEKLFF.